The 2 T cell receptor beta chains below all came from one sample that was sequenced in a study of OX40 agonist ivuxolimab in advanced cancers. The repertoire was sequenced with immunoSEQ multiplex PCR; TCRdb's copy has only in-frame clones and lacks some. The sample records 30,000 to 45,000 clones, 88% being singletons. The material sequenced was CD4+ or CD8+ T cells sorted from blood, taken in a trial of the OX40 agonist ivuxolimab. Receptors originate from an adult with an advanced solid tumor such as melanoma, head and neck, liver or kidney cancer.

J is TRBJ1-2 and V is TRBV28; D perhaps matches TRBD1 (6 bases). Germline assignment: CDR1 MDHEN and CDR2 SYDVKM. V lost 4 bases to trimming and J lost 6 bases, with 9 bases between them. The CDR3 sequence is 12 residues long. The CDR3 here is CASSSQGHGYTF. The CDR3 coding sequence is TGTGCCAGCAGTTCGCAGGGGCATGGCTACACCTTC.

J is TRBJ2-5 and V is TRBV5-1, with D possibly matching TRBD1 (6 bases). There are 15 residues in the CDR3. V dropped 0 bases and J dropped 5 bases, with 14 bases sitting between them. Germline CDR1 reads SGHRS; CDR2 reads YFSETQ. In DNA form, the CDR3 reads TGCGCCAGCAGCTTGGATAGCAGGGGTGGGGAGACCCAGTACTTC. It specifies CASSLDSRGGETQYF.